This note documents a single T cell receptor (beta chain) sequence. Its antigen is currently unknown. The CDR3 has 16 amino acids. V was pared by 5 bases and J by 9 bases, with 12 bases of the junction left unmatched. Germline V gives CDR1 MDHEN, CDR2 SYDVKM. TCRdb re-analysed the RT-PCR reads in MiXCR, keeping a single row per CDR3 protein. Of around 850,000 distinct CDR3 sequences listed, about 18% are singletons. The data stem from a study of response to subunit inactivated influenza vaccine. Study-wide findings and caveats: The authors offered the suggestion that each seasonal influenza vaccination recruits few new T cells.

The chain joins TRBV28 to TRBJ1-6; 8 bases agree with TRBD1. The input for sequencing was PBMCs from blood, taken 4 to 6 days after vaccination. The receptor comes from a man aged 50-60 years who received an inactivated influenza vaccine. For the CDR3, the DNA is TGTGCCAGCAGTCCCCGGACAGGGCGGGCGGGTTCACCCCTCCACTTT. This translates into CASSPRTGRAGSPLHF. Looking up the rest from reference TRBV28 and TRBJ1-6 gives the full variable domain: DVKVTQSSRYLVKRTGEKVFLECVQDMDHENMFWYRQDPGLGLRLIYFSYDVKMKEKGDIPEGYSVSREKKERFSLILESASTNQTSMYLCASSPRTGRAGSPLHFGNGTRLTVT.